Detailed here is one TCR beta chain. Its antigen is undetermined. The CDR3 has 13 residues. The data derive from a study of T cells expressing NK-cell markers. Overall study results and limits: For a few donors, these clonotypes were likewise the leading ones in the CD3+CD56-NKG2C+ fraction.

TCR beta cDNA was made by 5'RACE template switching with UMIs. Reprocessing the 5' RACE reads, TCRdb reports a single entry for every CDR3 protein and omits DNA. Recorded here are more than 250,000 distinct CDR3 sequences; the top ten clones represent 0.39%. This TCR came from a man in his late teens or twenties in good health. The sequencing input was blood T cells: a sorted CD56 or NKG2C T cell subset, CD4+ or CD8+ T cells, or bulk PBMC T cells (not recorded which). This chain connects TRBV12-3 or TRBV12-4 to TRBJ2-3; with no DNA, the TCRdb D assignment of TRBD1 cannot be verified. This chain's CDR3 is CASTRGGTDTQYF.